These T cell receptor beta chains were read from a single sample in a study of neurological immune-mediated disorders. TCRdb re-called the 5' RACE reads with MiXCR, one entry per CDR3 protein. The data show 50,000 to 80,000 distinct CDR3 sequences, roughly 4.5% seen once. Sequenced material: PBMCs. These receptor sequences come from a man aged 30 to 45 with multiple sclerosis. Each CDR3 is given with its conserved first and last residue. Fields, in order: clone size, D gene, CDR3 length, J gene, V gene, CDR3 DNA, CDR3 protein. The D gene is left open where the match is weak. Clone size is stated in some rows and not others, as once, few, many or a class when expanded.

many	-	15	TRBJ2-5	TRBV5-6	TGTGCCAGCAGCTTGACCCAGCAGATGGGGGAGACCCAGTACTTC	CASSLTQQMGETQYF
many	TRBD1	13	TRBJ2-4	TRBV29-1	TGCAGCGTTGAAGATCGACAGGGGAACATTCAGTACTTC	CSVEDRQGNIQYF
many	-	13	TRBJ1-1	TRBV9	TGTGCCAGCAGTGTTGGACTACCGTTAGAAGCTTTCTTT	CASSVGLPLEAFF
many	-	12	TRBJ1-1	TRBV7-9	TGTGCCAGCAGCCCCAGGACCACTGAAGCTTTCTTT	CASSPRTTEAFF
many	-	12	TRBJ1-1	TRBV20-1	TGCAGTGCTAGTTCCCGGGACACTGAAGCTTTCTTT	CSASSRDTEAFF
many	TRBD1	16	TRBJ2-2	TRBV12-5	TGTGCTAGTGGTCCTCCTGACAGGGGGATCATCGGGGAGCTGTTTTTT	CASGPPDRGIIGELFF
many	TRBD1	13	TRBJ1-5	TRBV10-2	TGCGCCAGCGCGGGACAGGTCCATGAGCCCCAGCATTTT	CASAGQVHEPQHF
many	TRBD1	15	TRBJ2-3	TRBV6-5	TGTGCCAGCAGTTCCTTCGGACAGGATACAGATACGCAGTATTTT	CASSSFGQDTDTQYF
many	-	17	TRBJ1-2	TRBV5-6	TGTGCCAGCAGCAGACCCCGGAACCCTACTAGACTCTATGGCTACACCTTC	CASSRPRNPTRLYGYTF
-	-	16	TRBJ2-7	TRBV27	TGTGCCAGCAGACGCTACAAAGGTGCGGGTGGGTACGAGCAGTACTTC	CASRRYKGAGGYEQYF
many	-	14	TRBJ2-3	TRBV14	TGTGCCAGCAGCTACAGACAGACTACAGATACGCAGTATTTT	CASSYRQTTDTQYF
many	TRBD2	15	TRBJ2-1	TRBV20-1	TGCAGTGCTAGAGATTGGGGGGGGATATACAATGAGCAGTTCTTC	CSARDWGGIYNEQFF
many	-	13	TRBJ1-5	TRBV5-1	TGCGCCAGCAGCTTGGAGAGCGATCAGCCCCAGCATTTT	CASSLESDQPQHF
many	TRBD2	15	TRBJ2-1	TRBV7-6	TGTGCCAGCAGCTTAGGTTACCAGCGGGGGGGGAAGCAGTTCTTC	CASSLGYQRGGKQFF